This T cell receptor beta chain was captured in a study of blood T cell repertoires in COVID-19. Sequencing was performed with immunoSEQ multiplex PCR; in TCRdb, only in-frame clones are kept and a portion is missing. The sample yields 250,000 to 300,000 clones, over 80% seen once. Per germline, CDR1 MNHEY and CDR2 SVGAGI. CDR3 length: 12 residues. The V gene lost 6 bases and the J gene lost 4 bases, with 7 bases spanning the gap. The chain joins TRBV6-5 to TRBJ2-1; D not resolved. Material: peripheral blood. The TCR comes from a woman aged 50 to 60 with COVID-19, enrolled during active disease. The CDR3: CASRASYNEQFF. The DNA for the CDR3 is TGTGCCAGCAGGGCCAGTTACAATGAGCAGTTCTTC.